This TCR beta chain stems from a study of T cell clonality in common variable immunodeficiency. V was pared by 4 bases and J by 4 bases, with 12 bases between. This CDR3 region has 14 residues. The V gene's germline CDR1 is SGHRS and CDR2 YFSETQ. Study results and caveats: CVID subjects showed higher TCRbeta clonality than healthy controls. CVID patient heterogeneity limited repertoire-clinical complication correlations.

This clone came up many times. Its antigen is as yet unknown. The CDR3 end is not reached by the read, which stops 3 residues before it; the germline J gene fills it in. Control and CVID samples contributed equal amounts of genomic DNA. The repertoire was sequenced with immunoSEQ multiplex PCR; TCRdb's copy has only in-frame clones and lacks some. There are fewer than 50,000 clones in the sample, none observed a single time. Sequencing input: peripheral blood mononuclear cells. The chain recombines TRBV5-1 with TRBJ1-3, with D possibly TRBD1 on 5 matching bases. This TCR was recovered from a person aged 18 to 70 in good health. This chain's CDR3 is CASSPSDSGNTIYF. The covered CDR3 bases are TGCGCCAGCAGCCCTTCCGACAGCGGAAACACC. The full variable domain, with the rest looked up from reference TRBV5-1 and TRBJ1-3, is KAGVTQTPRYLIKTRGQQVTLSCSPISGHRSVSWYQQTPGQGLQFLFEYFSETQRNKGNFPGRFSGRQFSNSRSEMNVSTLELGDSALYLCASSPSDSGNTIYFGEGSWLTVV.